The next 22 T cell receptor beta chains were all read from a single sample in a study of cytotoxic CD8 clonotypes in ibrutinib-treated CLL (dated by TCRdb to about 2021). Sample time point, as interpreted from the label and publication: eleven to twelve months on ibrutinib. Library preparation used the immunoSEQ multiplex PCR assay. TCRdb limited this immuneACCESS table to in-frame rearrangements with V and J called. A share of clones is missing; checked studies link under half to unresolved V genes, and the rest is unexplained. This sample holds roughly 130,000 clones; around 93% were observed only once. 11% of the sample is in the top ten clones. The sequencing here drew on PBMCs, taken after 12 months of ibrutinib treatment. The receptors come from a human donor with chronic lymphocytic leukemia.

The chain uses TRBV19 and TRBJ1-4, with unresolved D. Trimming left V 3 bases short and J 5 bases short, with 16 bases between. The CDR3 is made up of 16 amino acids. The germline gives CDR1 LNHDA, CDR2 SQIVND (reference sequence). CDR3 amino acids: CASSISGRVSNEKLFF. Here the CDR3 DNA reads TGTGCCAGTAGTATTTCGGGGAGGGTCTCGAATGAAAAACTGTTTTTT.

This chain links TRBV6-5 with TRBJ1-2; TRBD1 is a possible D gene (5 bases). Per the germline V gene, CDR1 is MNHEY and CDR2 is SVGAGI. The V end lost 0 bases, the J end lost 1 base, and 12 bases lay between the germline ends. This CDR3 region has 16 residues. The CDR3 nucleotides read TGTGCCAGCAGTTACTCGATGCAGGGAGATAACTATGGCTACACCTTC. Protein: CASSYSMQGDNYGYTF.

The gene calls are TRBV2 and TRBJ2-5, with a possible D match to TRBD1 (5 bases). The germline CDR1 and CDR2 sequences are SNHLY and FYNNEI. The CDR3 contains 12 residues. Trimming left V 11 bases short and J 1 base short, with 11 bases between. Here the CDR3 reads CAVQVIQETQYF. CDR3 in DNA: TGTGCCGTACAGGTGATCCAAGAGACCCAGTACTTC.

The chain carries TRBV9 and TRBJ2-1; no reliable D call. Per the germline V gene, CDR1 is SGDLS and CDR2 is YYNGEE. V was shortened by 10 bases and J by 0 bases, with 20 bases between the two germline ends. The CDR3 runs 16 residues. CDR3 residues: CASTIEPESSYNEQFF. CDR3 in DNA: TGTGCCTCAACCATAGAGCCGGAAAGCTCCTACAATGAGCAGTTCTTC.

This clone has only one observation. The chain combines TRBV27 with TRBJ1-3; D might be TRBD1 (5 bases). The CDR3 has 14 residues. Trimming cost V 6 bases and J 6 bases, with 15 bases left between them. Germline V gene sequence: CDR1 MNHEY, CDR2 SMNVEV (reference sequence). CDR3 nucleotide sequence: TGTGCCAGCAGGGGGGGAGGGGCAGAAAACACCATATATTTT. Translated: CASRGGGAENTIYF.

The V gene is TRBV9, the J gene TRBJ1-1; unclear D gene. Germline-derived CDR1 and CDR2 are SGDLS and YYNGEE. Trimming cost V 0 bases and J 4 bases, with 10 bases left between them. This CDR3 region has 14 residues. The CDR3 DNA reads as TGTGCCAGCAGCGTAGCTGGCGGTTCCACTGAAGCTTTCTTT. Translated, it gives CASSVAGGSTEAFF.

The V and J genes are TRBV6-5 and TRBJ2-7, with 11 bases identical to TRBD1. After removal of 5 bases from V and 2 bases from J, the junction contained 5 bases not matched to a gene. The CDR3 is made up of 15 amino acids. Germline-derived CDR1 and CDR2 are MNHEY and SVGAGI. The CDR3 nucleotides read TGTGCCAGCAGTCGCCCGGGACAGGGGGCCTACGAGCAGTACTTC. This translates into CASSRPGQGAYEQYF.

This chain's CDR3 is CASSVAAGGIDTEAFF. DNA for the CDR3: TGTGCCAGCAGTGTAGCAGCAGGGGGCATTGACACTGAAGCTTTCTTT. The chain combines TRBV6-1 with TRBJ1-1, with TRBD1 matching 8 bases. V was pared by 4 bases and J by 3 bases, with 10 bases of the junction left unmatched. There are 16 residues in the CDR3. Germline assignment: CDR1 MNHNS and CDR2 SASEGT.

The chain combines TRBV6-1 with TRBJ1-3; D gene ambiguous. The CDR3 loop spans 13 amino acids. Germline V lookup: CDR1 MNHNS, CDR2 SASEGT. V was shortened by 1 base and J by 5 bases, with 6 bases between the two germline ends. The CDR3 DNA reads TGTGCCAGCAGTGAAGGCTTGCGAAACACCATATATTTT. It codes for CASSEGLRNTIYF.

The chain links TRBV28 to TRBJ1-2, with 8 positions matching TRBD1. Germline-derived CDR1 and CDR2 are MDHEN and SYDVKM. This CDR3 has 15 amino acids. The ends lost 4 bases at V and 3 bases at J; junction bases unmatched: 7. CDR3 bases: TGTGCCAGCAGTTGGACCCGACAGGGGCACTATGGCTACACCTTC. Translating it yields CASSWTRQGHYGYTF.

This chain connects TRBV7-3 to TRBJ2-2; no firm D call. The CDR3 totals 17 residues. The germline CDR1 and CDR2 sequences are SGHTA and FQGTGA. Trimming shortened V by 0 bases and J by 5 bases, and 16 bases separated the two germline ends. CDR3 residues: CASSLTRTSGRTGELFF. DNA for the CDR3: TGTGCCAGCAGCTTAACGAGGACGTCCGGTCGGACCGGGGAGCTGTTTTTT.

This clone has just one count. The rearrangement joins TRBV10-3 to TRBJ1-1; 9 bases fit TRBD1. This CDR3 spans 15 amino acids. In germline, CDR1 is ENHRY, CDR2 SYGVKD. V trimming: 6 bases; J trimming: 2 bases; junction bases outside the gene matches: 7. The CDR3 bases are TGTGCCATCAGCCCCGGGACAGGGAGAAACACTGAAGCTTTCTTT. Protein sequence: CAISPGTGRNTEAFF.

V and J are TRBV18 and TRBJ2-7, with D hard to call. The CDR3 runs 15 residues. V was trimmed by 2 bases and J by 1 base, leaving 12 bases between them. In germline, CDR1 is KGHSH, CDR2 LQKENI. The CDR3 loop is CASSPRTARSYEQYF. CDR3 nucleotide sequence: TGTGCCAGCTCACCAAGAACGGCGAGGTCCTACGAGCAGTACTTC.

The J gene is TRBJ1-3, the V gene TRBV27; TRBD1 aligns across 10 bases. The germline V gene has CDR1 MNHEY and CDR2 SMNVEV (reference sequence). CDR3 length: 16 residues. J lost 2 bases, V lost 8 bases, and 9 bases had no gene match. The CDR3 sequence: CASGAWTGGAGNTIYF. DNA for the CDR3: TGTGCCAGCGGGGCTTGGACAGGGGGAGCTGGAAACACCATATATTTT.

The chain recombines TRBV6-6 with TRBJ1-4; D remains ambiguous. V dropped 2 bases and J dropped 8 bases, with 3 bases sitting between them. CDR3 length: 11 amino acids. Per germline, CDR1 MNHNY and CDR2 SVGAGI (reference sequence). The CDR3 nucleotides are TGTGCCAGCAGTTACGGGGAAAAACTGTTTTTT. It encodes CASSYGEKLFF.

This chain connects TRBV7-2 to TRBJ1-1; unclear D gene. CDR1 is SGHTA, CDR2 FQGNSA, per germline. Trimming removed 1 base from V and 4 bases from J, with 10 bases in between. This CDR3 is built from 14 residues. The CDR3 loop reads CASSLGEISTEAFF. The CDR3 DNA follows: TGTGCCAGCAGCTTAGGGGAAATCAGCACTGAAGCTTTCTTT.

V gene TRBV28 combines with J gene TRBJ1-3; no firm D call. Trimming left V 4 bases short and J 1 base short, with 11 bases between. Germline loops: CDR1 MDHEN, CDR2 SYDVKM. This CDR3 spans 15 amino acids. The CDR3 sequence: CASSSPPGSGNTIYF. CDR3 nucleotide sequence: TGTGCCAGCAGTTCCCCCCCTGGTTCTGGAAACACCATATATTTT.

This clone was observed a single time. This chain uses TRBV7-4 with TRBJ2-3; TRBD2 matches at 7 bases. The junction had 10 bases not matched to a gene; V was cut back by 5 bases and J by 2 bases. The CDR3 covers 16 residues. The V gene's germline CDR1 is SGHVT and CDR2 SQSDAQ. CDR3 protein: CASSPIASGTTDTQYF. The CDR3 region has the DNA TGTGCCAGCAGCCCTATTGCCAGCGGGACCACAGATACGCAGTATTTT. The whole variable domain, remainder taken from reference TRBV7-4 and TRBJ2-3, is GAGVSQSPRYKVAKRGRDVALRCDSISGHVTLYWYRQTLGQGSEVLTYSQSDAQRDKSGRPSGRFSAERPERSVSTLKIQRTEQGDSAVYLCASSPIASGTTDTQYFGPGTRLTVL.

This chain's CDR3 is CASSDDSFNEKLFF. The CDR3 DNA reads TGTGCCAGCAGTGATGACAGTTTTAATGAAAAACTGTTTTTT. The chain joins TRBV9 to TRBJ1-4; perhaps TRBD1 as D (5 bases). This CDR3 has 14 residues. Between the trimmed V and J ends, which lost 5 bases and 4 bases, there was a span of 12 bases. Germline CDR1 and CDR2: SGDLS and YYNGEE. The full variable domain, with the rest looked up from reference TRBV9 and TRBJ1-4, is DSGVTQTPKHLITATGQRVTLRCSPRSGDLSVYWYQQSLDQGLQFLIQYYNGEERAKGNILERFSAQQFPDLHSELNLSSLELGDSALYFCASSDDSFNEKLFFGSGTQLSVL.

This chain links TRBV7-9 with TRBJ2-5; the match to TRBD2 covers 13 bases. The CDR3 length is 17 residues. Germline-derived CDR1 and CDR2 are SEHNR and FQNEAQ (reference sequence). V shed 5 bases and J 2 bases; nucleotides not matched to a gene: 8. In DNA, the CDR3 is TGTGCCAGCAGCCCAGCACCGGGACTAGCGGGGCAAGAGACCCAGTACTTC. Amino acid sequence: CASSPAPGLAGQETQYF.

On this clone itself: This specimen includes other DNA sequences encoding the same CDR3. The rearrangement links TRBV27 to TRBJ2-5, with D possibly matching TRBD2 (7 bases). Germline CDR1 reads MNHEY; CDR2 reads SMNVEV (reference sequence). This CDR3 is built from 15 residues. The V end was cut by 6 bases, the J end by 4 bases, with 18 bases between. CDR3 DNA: TGTGCCAGCAGCTGGGGGGGGCGGGAGAGAGAGACCCAGTACTTC. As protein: CASSWGGRERETQYF.

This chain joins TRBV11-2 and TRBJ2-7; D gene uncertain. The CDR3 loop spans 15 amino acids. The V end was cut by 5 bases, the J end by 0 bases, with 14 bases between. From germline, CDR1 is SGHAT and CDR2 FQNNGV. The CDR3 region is CASSPHQVFSYEQYF. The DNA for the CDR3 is TGTGCCAGCAGCCCACATCAGGTTTTCTCCTACGAGCAGTACTTC.